These 15 T cell receptor beta chains originate from one sample sequenced in a study of vaccination effects on CD4 cells after COVID-19. Produced via immunoSEQ multiplex PCR; TCRdb's table is partial and in-frame only. The repertoire holds tens of thousands of clones, around 75% seen once, with 30% to 40% in the top ten. These TCRs' antigens remain unknown. Under the ViraFEST assay, PBMC were stimulated with viral peptide pools so that antigen-specific CD4+ T cells expanded. Sequencing was performed afterwards. CD4+ T cells were isolated after around 9 days of culture. The person was diagnosed with PCR-confirmed SARS-CoV-2 infection between March and December 2020. The sample consisted of CD4+ T cells from PBMCs cultured with a peptide pool, taken before COVID-19 vaccination. These receptor sequences come from a human donor who had a prior SARS-CoV-2 infection.

The chain has TRBV2 and TRBJ1-2; 8 bases map to TRBD1. V lost 2 bases, J lost 5 bases, and 7 bases stayed unmatched. From germline, CDR1 is SNHLY and CDR2 FYNNEI. This CDR3 has 15 residues. CDR3: CASSELSGGEYGYTF. DNA of the CDR3: TGTGCCAGCAGTGAACTGTCAGGGGGCGAATATGGCTACACCTTC.

The chain recombines TRBV5-1 with TRBJ2-1, with 9 positions matching TRBD1. J gave up 9 bases and V 0 bases, and 7 bases lay outside the gene matches. Germline V gene data show CDR1 as SGHRS and CDR2 as YFSETQ. CDR3 length equals 15 residues. CDR3 region: CASSLEGTGFSEQFF. In DNA, the CDR3 is TGCGCCAGCAGCTTGGAAGGGACAGGGTTTAGTGAGCAGTTCTTC.

The chain joins TRBV7-2 to TRBJ2-5, with 12 bases matching TRBD2. The germline gives CDR1 SGHTA, CDR2 FQGNSA. The CDR3 contains 17 residues. The V and J ends lost 5 bases and 4 bases, in that order; junction bases with no gene match: 11. In DNA, the CDR3 is TGTGCCAGCAGCCGCGACCTAGCGGGAGGGCGGCGAGAGACCCAGTACTTC. Protein product: CASSRDLAGGRRETQYF.

V usage is TRBV30 and J usage is TRBJ1-5, with no clear D. Germline CDR1 and CDR2: GTSNPN and SVGIG (reference sequence). This CDR3 region has 14 residues. Trimming took 0 bases from V and 1 from J, leaving 7 bases between them. CDR3 in DNA: TGTGCCTGGAGTGTAGGTAACAGCAATCAGCCCCAGCATTTT. This codes for CAWSVGNSNQPQHF.

V and J are TRBV9 and TRBJ1-3; D is unresolved. Germline V gives CDR1 SGDLS, CDR2 YYNGEE. Trimming removed 4 bases from V and 2 bases from J, with 13 bases in between. This CDR3 has 15 amino acids. CDR3 in amino acids: CASSPSTGTGNTIYF. CDR3 bases: TGTGCCAGCAGCCCGTCCACGGGGACTGGAAACACCATATATTTT.

The chain joins TRBV19 to TRBJ2-7, with a weak D call TRBD2 (6 bases). This CDR3 comprises 14 residues. V lost 5 bases and J lost 3, with 14 bases in between. CDR1 LNHDA and CDR2 SQIVND come from the germline V gene (reference sequence). Here the CDR3 reads CASSLGRGYYEQYF. The CDR3 DNA follows: TGTGCCAGTAGTCTAGGACGGGGGTACTACGAGCAGTACTTC.

J is TRBJ1-1 and V is TRBV18, with TRBD1 matching over 8 bases. The CDR3 totals 16 residues. Germline CDR1 is KGHSH and CDR2 is LQKENI. J lost 0 bases, V lost 3 bases, and 6 bases had no gene match. CDR3 in DNA: TGTGCCAGCTCACCCCGGGACAGGAGCATGAACACTGAAGCTTTCTTT. This encodes CASSPRDRSMNTEAFF.

The table lists this clone with a few counts. The rearrangement links TRBV5-1 to TRBJ2-5; D assignment may be TRBD1 or TRBD2 (6 bases each). Trimming took off 5 bases at V and 6 bases at J, with 17 bases between the two ends. The CDR3 runs 14 residues. Germline CDR1 reads SGHRS; CDR2 reads YFSETQ. The CDR3 region has the DNA TGCGCCAGCAGGGAAAGGGGGGCGAAAAAGACCCAGTACTTC. The encoded protein is CASRERGAKKTQYF.

The chain has TRBV5-6 and TRBJ2-7; D ambiguous. The CDR3 extends over 14 amino acids. In germline, CDR1 is SGHDT, CDR2 YYEEEE. Between the trimmed V and J ends, which lost 3 bases and 0 bases, there was a span of 10 bases. This CDR3 reads CASSYLGVSYEQYF. CDR3 DNA sequence: TGTGCCAGCAGCTACCTTGGGGTCTCCTACGAGCAGTACTTC. Filled out from reference TRBV5-6 and TRBJ2-7, the complete variable domain reads DAGVTQSPTHLIKTRGQQVTLRCSPKSGHDTVSWYQQALGQGPQFIFQYYEEEERQRGNFPDRFSGHQFPNYSSELNVNALLLGDSALYLCASSYLGVSYEQYFGPGTRLTVT.

The chain uses TRBV5-1 and TRBJ1-2; D remains ambiguous. Trimming pared 0 bases from V and 5 bases from J, leaving 5 bases between. CDR3 size: 12 residues. Germline loops: CDR1 SGHRS, CDR2 YFSETQ. The CDR3 region is CASSLGPYGYTF. CDR3 DNA sequence: TGCGCCAGCAGCTTGGGACCGTATGGCTACACCTTC.

This rearrangement joins TRBV7-9 to TRBJ2-2; D remains ambiguous. The CDR3 length is 15 residues. Trimming cost V 0 bases and J 6 bases, with 11 bases left between them. The germline gives CDR1 SEHNR, CDR2 FQNEAQ (reference sequence). In DNA, the CDR3 is TGTGCCAGCAGCTTAGCGGCCGCAGGCGCCGGGGAGCTGTTTTTT. Amino acids: CASSLAAAGAGELFF.

The V and J genes are TRBV5-1 and TRBJ2-5, with TRBD2 identical over 12 bases. The J segment lost 0 bases and the V segment lost 1 base, leaving 7 bases of the junction unmatched. Germline lookup yields CDR1 SGHRS and CDR2 YFSETQ. This CDR3 region has 18 residues. CDR3 in DNA: TGCGCCAGCAGCTTGCGACTAGCGGGAGCCGAGGACCAAGAGACCCAGTACTTC. Amino acids: CASSLRLAGAEDQETQYF.

The CDR3 region is CASSLSGGAWETQYF. CDR3 sequence (DNA): TGTGCCAGCAGCCTTAGCGGGGGGGCCTGGGAGACCCAGTACTTC. The rearrangement uses TRBV5-6 and TRBJ2-5, with 11 nucleotides matching TRBD2. This CDR3 contains 15 residues. Germline lookup yields CDR1 SGHDT and CDR2 YYEEEE. With 4 bases clipped from V and 5 bases from J, the junction kept 7 bases outside the gene matches.

V is TRBV18 and J is TRBJ1-1; possible D gene TRBD1, 6 bases. This CDR3 comprises 16 residues. CDR1 and CDR2 from the germline V gene are KGHSH and LQKENI. V lost 3 bases and J lost 1, with 15 bases in between. The CDR3 DNA follows: TGTGCCAGCTCACCGACGCGGACAGAATCGAACACTGAAGCTTTCTTT. Translating it yields CASSPTRTESNTEAFF.

The chain uses TRBV14 and TRBJ2-2; tentative D call: TRBD2 (8 bases). The CDR3 covers 18 residues. CDR1 and CDR2 from the germline V gene are SGHDN and FVKESK. V was cut by 0 bases and J by 5 bases, with 19 bases left in between. CDR3 in DNA: TGTGCCAGCAGCCAAGAGGGGACAGCGGGAGTCGTTACCGGGGAGCTGTTTTTT. Translating gives CASSQEGTAGVVTGELFF.